This entry features one TCR beta chain sequence. These data come from a study of blood T cell repertoires in COVID-19. TCRdb keeps only in-frame clones here, not all; method: immunoSEQ multiplex PCR. The repertoire holds roughly 250,000 clones, with roughly 88% as singletons. V was clipped by 2 bases and J by 3 bases; unmatched bases: 4. Germline loops: CDR1 MNHEY, CDR2 SVGAGI. The CDR3 contains 14 residues. The sequenced sample was PBMCs or T cells enriched from blood (not recorded which). The chain recombines TRBV6-5 with TRBJ2-7, with 7 nucleotides matching TRBD1. The sequence came from a woman aged 40-49 years with acute COVID-19. CDR3 bases: TGTGCCAGCAGTTACGCGACAGGGATCTACGAGCAGTACTTC. Translated: CASSYATGIYEQYF.